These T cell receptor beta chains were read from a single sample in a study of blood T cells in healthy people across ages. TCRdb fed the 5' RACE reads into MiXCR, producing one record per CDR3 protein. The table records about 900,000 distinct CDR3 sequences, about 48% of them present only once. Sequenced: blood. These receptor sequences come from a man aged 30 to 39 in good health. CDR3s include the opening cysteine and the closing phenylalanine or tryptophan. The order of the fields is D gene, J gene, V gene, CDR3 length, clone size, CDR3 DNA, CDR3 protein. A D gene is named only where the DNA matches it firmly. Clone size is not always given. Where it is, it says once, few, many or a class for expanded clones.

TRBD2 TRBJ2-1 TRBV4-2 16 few TGTGCCAGCAGCCAAGATTTAGCGGGGGGAAACAATGAGCAGTTCTTC CASSQDLAGGNNEQFF
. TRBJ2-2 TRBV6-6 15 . TGTGCCAGCAGTTACACACAGGGAAACACCGGGGAGCTGTTTTTT CASSYTQGNTGELFF
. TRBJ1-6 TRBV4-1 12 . TGCGCCGGCACCCATGAACAGGGAACCCTCCACTTT CAGTHEQGTLHF
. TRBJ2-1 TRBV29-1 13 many TGCAGCGTTAAGGATTCGGGAAGGAATGAGCAGTTCTTC CSVKDSGRNEQFF
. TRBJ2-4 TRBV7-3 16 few TGTGCCAGCAGCCCCAAATACACAGATGAGGAAAACATTCAGTACTTC CASSPKYTDEENIQYF
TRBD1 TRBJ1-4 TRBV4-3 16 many TGCGCCAGCAGCCAAGAGGAAGGGACAGGGGGTGAAAAACTGTTTTTT CASSQEEGTGGEKLFF
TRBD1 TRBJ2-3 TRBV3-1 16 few TGTGCCAGCAGCCAGGCAGGGGGCGAAAGCACAGATACGCAGTATTTT CASSQAGGESTDTQYF
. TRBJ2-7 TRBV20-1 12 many TGCAGTGCGGCCGAGAATAACTACGAGCAGTACTTC CSAAENNYEQYF
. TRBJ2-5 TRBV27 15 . TGTGCCAGCAGTTTCACGGGGGCAGTTGGAGAGACCCAGTACTTC CASSFTGAVGETQYF
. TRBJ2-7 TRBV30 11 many TGTGCCTGGAGCGCGTCCTACGAGCAGTACTTC CAWSASYEQYF
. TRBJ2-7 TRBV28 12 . TGTGCCACCGGACAGCTCCACTACGAGCAGTACTTC CATGQLHYEQYF
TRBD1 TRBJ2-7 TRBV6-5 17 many TGTGCCAGCAGTTACTCGGGCGGGACAGGGATCCCCTACGAGCAGTACTTC CASSYSGGTGIPYEQYF
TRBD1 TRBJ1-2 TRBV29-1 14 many TGCAGCGCCGCTAACGACAGGGGGCTCTATGGCTACACCTTC CSAANDRGLYGYTF
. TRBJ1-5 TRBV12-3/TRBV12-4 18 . TGTGCCAGCAGTTCTGAAGTAAATTTAGGGGGGCGATATCAGCCCCAGCATTTT CASSSEVNLGGRYQPQHF
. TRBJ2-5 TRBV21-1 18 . TGTGCCAGCAGCAAATTTTCCGTTCAGCGGTTGTACCAAGAGACCCAGTACTTC CASSKFSVQRLYQETQYF